This TCR beta chain stems from a study of long-term antiretroviral therapy in people with HIV. Germline V gives CDR1 SGHRS, CDR2 YFSETQ. The CDR3 is made up of 13 amino acids. Deletions cut 4 bases from V and 8 bases from J, with 12 bases between. At survey level, the immunoSEQ assay was run in its v3.0 version. Sequencing used immunoSEQ multiplex PCR; TCRdb keeps in-frame clones, though not all of them. The repertoire consists of over 20,000 clones, with over 75% occurring once and the leading ten covering 6% to 6.5%. V usage is TRBV5-1 and J usage is TRBJ1-4; possible D gene TRBD1, 5 bases. The sequence came from a man between 60 and 75 years old with HIV. The specimen comprised unsorted PBMCs, sampled 0.6 years after starting antiretroviral therapy. The CDR3 DNA follows: TGCGCCAGCAGCGGGGGGTTGTTGGAAAAACTGTTTTTT. Amino acid sequence: CASSGGLLEKLFF.